Reported below is one T cell receptor beta chain. The CDR3 has 15 residues. Germline CDR1 reads PRHDT; CDR2 reads FYEKMQ (reference sequence). V shed 4 bases and J shed 0 bases, with 13 bases lying between them. The sample belongs to a study of cytomegalovirus exposure and HLA in healthy donors. Both 60 Vbeta primers and 13 Jbeta primers went into the PCR. Profiling relied on immunoSEQ multiplex PCR, and the TCRdb table lists in-frame clones only, not all of them. The repertoire includes around 140,000 clones, approximately 78% of them detected once, and around 8.1% sits in the top ten. Sequenced input: PBMCs. This clonotype was sampled from a woman aged 50 to 60 in good health and CMV-seropositive. This chain connects TRBV13 to TRBJ2-7; TRBD1 is a possible D gene (6 bases). This chain's CDR3 is CASSYRPDSSYEQYF. CDR3 DNA sequence: TGTGCCAGCAGCTACCGTCCGGACAGCTCCTACGAGCAGTACTTC.